This TCR beta chain was identified during a study of blood T cell repertoires in COVID-19. For the study at large: Some COVID-19 samples were acute and others convalescent; all came from the United States, Italy and Spain. PBMCs, B-cell-depleted T cells, or T cells provided the cDNA or gDNA that made up the material.

Per the study methods: Scientists estimated how many nucleated cells there were by amplifying reference gene primers. The repertoire was sequenced with immunoSEQ multiplex PCR; TCRdb's copy has only in-frame clones and lacks some. V and J calls and clone size are those listed in that table; D and trimming were worked out from the DNA. The sample has about 160,000 clones; around 84% are singletons. Input material: peripheral blood. The TCR originated in a man between 50 and 59 years old with active or convalescent COVID-19.

The chain's CDR3 is CASSQVGRRGNTEAFF. CDR3 coding DNA: TGTGCCAGCAGCCAAGTGGGACGGAGGGGGAACACTGAAGCTTTCTTT. The rearrangement joins TRBV4-2 to TRBJ1-1; tentative D call: TRBD1 (5 bases). Germline CDR1 is LGHNA and CDR2 is YNFKEQ. The V end was cut by 1 base, the J end by 1 base, with 13 bases between. The CDR3 is 16 amino acids.